These 10 T cell receptor beta chains originate from one sample sequenced in a study of regulatory T cells in long-lasting Graves disease. Building the TCR beta libraries relied on iRepertoire HTBI primers, and CDR3 regions underwent Arm-PCR. TCRdb reprocessed the multiplex PCR reads via MiXCR and lists one record per CDR3 protein. Of roughly 350,000 distinct CDR3 sequences detected, 16% appear once; the ten largest clones hold about 32%. The time point is: newly diagnosed GD, antithyroid drugs for less than 3 months. RNA from PBMCs was the source of the TCR library. Separately, the same data were catalogued under a study of T cells in Graves' hyperthyroidism and ophthalmopathy.

The sample in question was peripheral blood mononuclear cells (PBMCs), obtained at new diagnosis, from a patient treated with antithyroid drugs. The receptors originated from a man in his forties with Graves disease.

The chain has TRBV3-1 and TRBJ2-3, with a possible D match to TRBD1 (5 bases). The J call is uncertain, as TRBJ2-1 better fits the DNA end. The CDR3 extends over 13 amino acids. Germline loops: CDR1 LGHDT, CDR2 YNNKEL (reference sequence). CDR3 DNA sequence: TGTGCCAGCAGCCAAGTTCAGGGAACTGGGCAGTTCTTC. This gives the protein CASSQVQGTGQFF.

This clonotype was recorded a few times. The V call is TRBV20-1, the J call TRBJ2-1; no definite D call. The V gene's germline CDR1 is DFQATT and CDR2 SNEGSKA (reference sequence). V dropped 3 bases and J dropped 0 bases, with 9 bases sitting between them. The CDR3 has 14 residues. For the CDR3, the DNA is TGCAGTGCTAGTGGAAGTAGCTCCTACAATGAGCAGTTCTTC. It is translated as CSASGSSSYNEQFF.

This clonotype was counted at least ten times. CDR3 loop: CASSPRLPAVPDTQYF. Written as DNA, the CDR3 is TGTGCCAGCAGCCCTCGGTTGCCAGCCGTCCCAGATACGCAGTATTTT. The rearrangement uses TRBV7-9 and TRBJ2-3; no reliable D call. The CDR3 covers 16 residues. Germline V gene data show CDR1 as SEHNR and CDR2 as FQNEAQ (reference sequence). The ends were cut back, 5 bases at V and 4 bases at J, with 19 bases in the middle.

This clonotype was counted only a few times. V and J are TRBV5-4 and TRBJ1-2; the D is unclear. This CDR3 has 14 residues. The V end lost 0 bases, the J end lost 0 bases, and 6 bases lay between the germline ends. Germline V gene lookup returns CDR1 SGHNT and CDR2 YYREEE (reference sequence). This chain's CDR3 is CASSLDNANYGYTF. The CDR3 DNA follows: TGTGCCAGCAGCTTGGATAACGCTAACTATGGCTACACCTTC.

The V gene is TRBV19, the J gene TRBJ2-6; TRBD2 agrees at 9 bases. The V gene end was trimmed by 7 bases and the J gene end by 3 bases; junction bases not matched to a gene: 7. The CDR3 length is 16 residues. CDR1 is LNHDA and CDR2 is SQIVND in the germline V gene (reference sequence). CDR3 residues: CASNPAGGVGANVLTF. The CDR3 DNA is TGTGCCAGTAATCCCGCGGGAGGGGTTGGGGCCAACGTCCTGACTTTC.

This clonotype has a count of ten or more. This rearrangement joins TRBV20-1 to TRBJ2-3, with D perhaps matching TRBD1 (5 bases). V was shortened by 6 bases and J by 3 bases, with 16 bases between the two germline ends. Germline CDR1 reads DFQATT; CDR2 reads SNEGSKA (reference sequence). This CDR3 has 14 amino acids. DNA of the CDR3: TGCAGTGCCTATACGACAGAGAGTACAGATACGCAGTATTTT. Its translation: CSAYTTESTDTQYF.

In its sample, this clonotype was seen many times. This rearrangement joins TRBV5-1 to TRBJ1-1; tentative D call: TRBD1 (5 bases). Trimming took off 5 bases at V and 1 base at J, with 12 bases between the two ends. Germline V CDR1 and CDR2: SGHRS, YFSETQ. This CDR3 region has 14 residues. CDR3 DNA sequence: TGCGCCAGCAGGGCCCAGGGAACGAACACTGAAGCTTTCTTT. Amino acids: CASRAQGTNTEAFF.

This clonotype was picked up many times. CDR3 loop: CASSPRQGRLYEQYF. DNA for the CDR3: TGTGCCAGCAGCCCACGGCAGGGGAGGCTCTACGAGCAGTACTTC. The chain combines TRBV7-9 with TRBJ2-7; D tentatively reads TRBD1 or TRBD2 (6 bases each). Germline V lookup: CDR1 SEHNR, CDR2 FQNEAQ (reference sequence). V was pared by 5 bases and J by 3 bases, with 17 bases between. The CDR3 runs 15 residues.

This clonotype was detected ten times or more. The chain carries TRBV28 and TRBJ1-2; TRBD1 matches at 10 bases. Germline values: CDR1 MDHEN, CDR2 SYDVKM. V shed 4 bases, J shed 3 bases, and the junction held 5 bases outside the gene matches. The CDR3 contains 15 residues. CDR3 sequence (DNA): TGTGCCAGCAGTTCCCAGGGGACAGGGGACTATGGCTACACCTTC. This translates into CASSSQGTGDYGYTF.

The rearrangement joins TRBV28 to TRBJ1-2; 8 bases align to TRBD1. There are 18 residues in the CDR3. With V trimmed by 2 bases and J by 0 bases, 11 bases remained unmatched. Germline V gives CDR1 MDHEN, CDR2 SYDVKM. The CDR3 nucleotides read TGTGCCAGCAGTTTAATGCTCCGGGACAGGAACCCTAACTATGGCTACACCTTC. Its translation: CASSLMLRDRNPNYGYTF.